The clone carrying this T cell receptor (gamma chain) is categorized as hyperexpanded (1% or more). The sample holds other DNA sequences that translate to the same CDR3. This sample is part of a study of gamma-delta chains in newborns, infants, children. Across the whole study: Microbial exposure reportedly drives polyclonal innate γδ T cell expansion after birth.

TCRdb re-called the reads using CATT. The sample holds roughly 540 gamma-chain clones, around 3% seen once. This CDR3 is 11 amino acids long. Germline assignment: CDR1 GITISATS and CDR2 ISYDGTV (reference sequence). Trimming took 2 bases from V and 7 from J; bases not matched to a gene: 2. Sequencing was performed on blood. The chain uses TRGV9 and TRGJ1 or TRGJ2. This receptor was obtained from a child who was a newborn, infant or young child, either healthy, febrile or measles-vaccinated (not recorded which). CDR3 region: CALWEGYKKLF. For the CDR3, the DNA is TGTGCCTTGTGGGAGGGCTATAAGAAACTCTTT.